This T cell receptor beta chain derives from a study of T cells after yellow fever vaccination. TCRdb re-called the 5' RACE reads through MiXCR, storing one row per CDR3 protein. The sample lists 150,000 to 200,000 distinct CDR3 sequences, 9.5% to 11% occurring once. V lost 3 bases to trimming and J lost 6 bases, with 11 bases between them. The CDR3 totals 14 residues. V is TRBV12-3 or TRBV12-4 and J is TRBJ2-2; D remains unclear. The sample was CD8+ T cells sorted from PBMCs, taken 15 days after the yellow fever booster vaccination. The receptor was isolated from a man younger than 30 who received the YFV17D yellow fever vaccine. CDR3 residues: CASSLYRDAGELFF. As DNA, the CDR3 is TGTGCCAGCAGTTTGTACAGAGACGCCGGGGAGCTGTTTTTT.